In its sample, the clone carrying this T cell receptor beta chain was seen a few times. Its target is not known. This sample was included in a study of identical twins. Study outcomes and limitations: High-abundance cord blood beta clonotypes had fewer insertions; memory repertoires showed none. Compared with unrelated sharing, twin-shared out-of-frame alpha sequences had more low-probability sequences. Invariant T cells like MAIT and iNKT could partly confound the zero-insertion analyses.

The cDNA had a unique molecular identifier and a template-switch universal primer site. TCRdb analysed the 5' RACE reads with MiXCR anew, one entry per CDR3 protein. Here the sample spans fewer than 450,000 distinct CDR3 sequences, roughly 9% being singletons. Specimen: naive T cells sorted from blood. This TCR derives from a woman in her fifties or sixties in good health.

As DNA, the CDR3 is TGTGCCAGCAGTCCTAATGACAGGTCCTCTGAAAAACTGTTTTTT. This codes for CASSPNDRSSEKLFF. This rearrangement joins TRBV27 to TRBJ1-4; possibly TRBD1 for D (6 bases). The germline CDR1 and CDR2 sequences are MNHEY and SMNVEV (reference sequence). This CDR3 comprises 15 residues. V was trimmed by 5 bases and J by 7 bases, leaving 17 bases between them.